One sample yielded the 15 T cell receptor beta chains listed below, sequenced in a study of cytomegalovirus exposure and HLA in healthy donors. In the PCR, 60 Vbeta and 13 Jbeta primers were used. TCRdb's table, derived via immunoSEQ multiplex PCR, lists solely in-frame clones and lacks some. Altogether 150,000 to 200,000 clones are present, roughly 77% being singletons, with the ten largest covering roughly 8%. Sequencing input: PBMCs. The receptors were sampled from a woman in her 40s in good health and CMV-seropositive.

This rearrangement joins TRBV27 to TRBJ2-7; 10 bases line up with TRBD1. Germline V gives CDR1 MNHEY, CDR2 SMNVEV (reference sequence). Germline trimming cut 8 bases from V and 6 bases from J; bases unmatched to any gene: 4. This CDR3 region has 12 residues. The CDR3 is CASGDRGREQYF. CDR3 bases: TGTGCCAGCGGGGACAGGGGCCGCGAGCAGTACTTC.

The rearrangement uses TRBV28 and TRBJ2-7; 7 nucleotides line up with TRBD2. This CDR3 spans 14 amino acids. Germline-derived CDR1 and CDR2 are MDHEN and SYDVKM. Trimming at V came to 7 bases and at J to 10 bases, leaving 16 bases not matched to a gene. CDR3: CASTIPGLPQLQYF. The CDR3 DNA sequence: TGTGCCAGCACAATACCGGGACTACCACAACTTCAGTACTTC.

V is TRBV2 and J is TRBJ2-7, with D unclear. This CDR3 comprises 12 residues. Germline values: CDR1 SNHLY, CDR2 FYNNEI. With 3 bases removed from V and 8 bases from J, the gap between germline ends came to 11 bases. The chain's CDR3 is CASSDRSRQQYF. In nucleotides, the CDR3 is TGTGCCAGCAGTGACCGGAGCCGCCAGCAGTACTTC. Full variable domain (remainder filled in from reference TRBV2 and TRBJ2-7): EPEVTQTPSHQVTQMGQEVILRCVPISNHLYFYWYRQILGQKVEFLVSFYNNEISEKSEIFDDQFSVERPDGSNFTLKIRSTKLEDSAMYFCASSDRSRQQYFGPGTRLTVT.

This rearrangement joins TRBV6-5 to TRBJ1-2; D is perhaps TRBD1 (6 bases). The CDR3 contains 13 residues. Trimming left V 3 bases short and J 5 bases short, with 10 bases between. The germline CDR1 and CDR2 sequences are MNHEY and SVGAGI. The CDR3 nucleotides read TGTGCCAGCAGTTATGGGGGCGCGTATGGCTACACCTTC. It translates to CASSYGGAYGYTF.

The genes are TRBV14 and TRBJ1-6; 7 nucleotides align to TRBD1. Per the germline V gene, CDR1 is SGHDN and CDR2 is FVKESK. After removal of 4 bases from V and 9 bases from J, the junction contained 9 bases not matched to a gene. This CDR3 comprises 15 residues. The DNA of the CDR3 is TGTGCCAGCAGCCGCAAAGGGACAGTGAGTTCACCCCTCCACTTT. Translated, it gives CASSRKGTVSSPLHF.

This chain uses TRBV10-1 with TRBJ2-1, with D maybe TRBD2 (5 bases). From germline, CDR1 is WNHNN and CDR2 SYGVQD (reference sequence). V was clipped by 6 bases and J by 3 bases, with 12 bases between them. The CDR3 covers 14 residues. This CDR3 is CASSRELLYNEQFF. The DNA for the CDR3 is TGCGCCAGCAGCCGGGAATTACTCTACAATGAGCAGTTCTTC.

The CDR3 is CASSFSDRGRNQPQHF. In DNA form, the CDR3 reads TGTGCCAGCAGTTTTTCGGACAGGGGACGCAATCAGCCCCAGCATTTT. The V gene is TRBV28, the J gene TRBJ1-5; 9 bases are shared with TRBD1. CDR1 and CDR2 (germline): MDHEN, SYDVKM. The J segment lost 2 bases and the V segment lost 3 bases, leaving 5 bases of the junction unmatched. The CDR3 length is 16 residues.

This clone came up a few times. CDR3 residues: CASSLSRVVETQYF. DNA for the CDR3: TGTGCCAGCAGCTTATCCAGGGTTGTCGAGACCCAGTACTTC. The genes are TRBV7-3 and TRBJ2-5, with a tentative D call TRBD1 (5 bases). Germline V gene data show CDR1 as SGHTA and CDR2 as FQGTGA. The CDR3 is 14 residues long. V lost 2 bases and J 5 bases, leaving 12 bases between the germline ends. Using reference TRBV7-3 and TRBJ2-5 for the parts outside the CDR3, the full variable domain is GAGVSQTPSNKVTEKGKYVELRCDPISGHTALYWYRQSLGQGPEFLIYFQGTGAADDSGLPNDRFFAVRPEGSVSTLKIQRTERGDSAVYLCASSLSRVVETQYFGPGTRLLVL.

V is TRBV4-1 and J is TRBJ1-3; 12 positions agree with TRBD1. The germline CDR1 and CDR2 sequences are MGHRA and YSYEKL. CDR3 length: 18 amino acids. J was trimmed by 2 bases and V by 3 bases; bases with no gene match: 8. The CDR3 loop reads CASSQGPGQGAAGNTIYF. Here the CDR3 DNA reads TGCGCCAGCAGCCAGGGGCCGGGACAGGGGGCGGCTGGAAACACCATATATTTT.

This clone was detected a few times. The chain has TRBV28 and TRBJ2-1; 10 positions agree with TRBD2. V lost 3 bases and J lost 3; bases outside the gene matches: 2. The germline CDR1 and CDR2 sequences are MDHEN and SYDVKM. The CDR3 sequence is 15 residues long. CDR3 sequence: CASSFSGGNYNEQFF. For the CDR3, the DNA is TGTGCCAGCAGTTTTAGCGGGGGGAACTACAATGAGCAGTTCTTC.

V is TRBV29-1 and J is TRBJ1-2; weak D call: TRBD1 (5 bases). There are 12 residues in the CDR3. Germline V gene data show CDR1 as SQVTM and CDR2 as ANQGSEA. Trimming stripped 4 bases from V and 3 bases from J, with 9 bases between. In DNA, the CDR3 is TGCAGCGTTGCTGGGGGGGACTATGGCTACACCTTC. Protein product: CSVAGGDYGYTF.

The rearrangement links TRBV5-6 to TRBJ2-5; 7 positions match TRBD2. The last part of the DNA fits TRBJ2-7 better; the J call may be wrong. This CDR3 is built from 15 residues. CDR1 and CDR2 from the germline V gene are SGHDT and YYEEEE. CDR3 in amino acids: CASSVAGDFMYEQYF. The CDR3 DNA sequence: TGTGCCAGCAGCGTGGCGGGGGACTTCATGTACGAGCAGTACTTC.

This clone was observed a handful of times. The V gene is TRBV6-1, the J gene TRBJ2-7; 8 bases match TRBD2. The V gene's germline CDR1 is MNHNS and CDR2 SASEGT. This CDR3 spans 14 amino acids. Trimming at V came to 4 bases and at J to 6 bases, leaving 8 bases not matched to a gene. The CDR3 region has the DNA TGTGCCAGCAGTGCCGGGACTAGTAGTACCGAGCAGTACTTC. Its protein is CASSAGTSSTEQYF.

A word on this clone: Other DNA sequences in this specimen translate into the identical CDR3. J is TRBJ2-7 and V is TRBV28, with 8 nucleotides matching TRBD2. Germline V gene data show CDR1 as MDHEN and CDR2 as SYDVKM. The CDR3 is made up of 14 amino acids. V shed 6 bases and J 3 bases; nucleotides not matched to a gene: 7. The CDR3 coding sequence is TGTGCCAGCAGGTCACTAGCGGTGAGCTACGAGCAGTACTTC. Encoded protein: CASRSLAVSYEQYF.

J is TRBJ1-2 and V is TRBV5-5; TRBD1 aligns across 8 bases. In germline, CDR1 is SGHKS, CDR2 YYEKEE (reference sequence). V lost 3 bases, J lost 7 bases, and 5 bases stayed unmatched. The CDR3 length is 13 residues. The chain's CDR3 is CASSYTGGGGYTF. The CDR3 region has the DNA TGTGCCAGCAGCTATACAGGGGGTGGTGGCTACACCTTC.